This T cell receptor (beta chain) came from a study of T-cell memory formation after mild COVID-19. Germline CDR1 is SSHAT and CDR2 is FNYEAQ (reference sequence). The V and J ends lost 5 bases and 5 bases, in that order; junction bases with no gene match: 16. The CDR3 sequence is 17 residues long. This clonotype was seen only a few times. The authors produced TCR alpha and TCR beta cDNA libraries with sample barcodes and UMIs by 5'RACE using constant-segment primers. TCRdb used MiXCR to reprocess the 5' RACE reads, holding one entry per CDR3 protein. The data contain fewer than 450,000 distinct CDR3 sequences, 21% of them singletons.

This chain connects TRBV7-7 to TRBJ2-5; 8 bases are a match to TRBD1. This TCR came from an adult woman who had mild COVID-19 (a few samples of this study predate the infection). Cell type and time point are not known. The source material was PBMCs or a T cell subset sorted from them (not recorded which). The chain's CDR3 is CASSQNSGTGRSETQYF. The CDR3 DNA reads TGTGCCAGCAGCCAGAACTCCGGGACAGGTAGATCGGAGACCCAGTACTTC.